This TCR beta chain was sequenced during a study of cytomegalovirus exposure and HLA in healthy donors. It was with 60 Vbeta and 13 Jbeta primers that the PCR ran. The data were produced by immunoSEQ multiplex PCR, yet TCRdb's version contains in-frame clones alone and is incomplete. The repertoire includes roughly 160,000 clones, roughly 80% of them detected once, and 1.3% sits in the top ten. The CDR3 length is 13 residues. V lost 5 bases to trimming and J lost 4 bases, with 11 bases between them. Germline CDR1 and CDR2: LNHDA and SQIVND (reference sequence). The sequence derives from a man aged 25 to 40 in good health and CMV-seronegative. Sequenced material: PBMCs. The V and J genes are TRBV19 and TRBJ2-5, with D perhaps TRBD2 (6 bases). CDR3: CASSLTRGETQYF. In nucleotides, the CDR3 is TGTGCCAGTAGTTTGACTAGGGGAGAGACCCAGTACTTC.